This entry lists 14 T cell receptor beta chains sequenced from one sample in a study of cytomegalovirus exposure and HLA in healthy donors. The PCR had 60 Vbeta and 13 Jbeta primers. The repertoire was sequenced with immunoSEQ multiplex PCR; TCRdb's copy has only in-frame clones and lacks some. The sample lists 100,000 or so clones, 77% occurring once. Sequenced sample: PBMCs. These receptors were obtained from a man aged 35 to 55 in good health and CMV-seropositive.

The gene calls are TRBV28 and TRBJ1-1; TRBD1 agrees at 7 bases. The germline gives CDR1 MDHEN, CDR2 SYDVKM. The CDR3 has 17 residues. V lost 2 bases to trimming and J lost 0 bases; unmatched junction nucleotides: 9. The CDR3 DNA is TGTGCCAGCAGTTTACGTGGACAGGAAAAATTGAACACTGAAGCTTTCTTT. Translation gives CASSLRGQEKLNTEAFF.

The chain uses TRBV27 and TRBJ1-5; 7 bases line up with TRBD1. CDR3 size: 15 residues. The V segment lost 5 bases and the J segment 2 bases; nucleotides outside the gene matches: 6. The germline CDR1 and CDR2 sequences are MNHEY and SMNVEV (reference sequence). In DNA, the CDR3 is TGTGCCAGCAGTGAGGGGGCTACGGGCAATCAGCCCCAGCATTTT. Translated: CASSEGATGNQPQHF.

The chain has TRBV28 and TRBJ1-5; the match to TRBD1 covers 8 bases. From germline, CDR1 is MDHEN and CDR2 SYDVKM. The junction had 2 bases not matched to a gene; V was cut back by 2 bases and J by 5 bases. The CDR3 extends over 14 amino acids. The CDR3 reads CASSLEQGDQPQHF. CDR3 DNA sequence: TGTGCCAGCAGTTTAGAACAGGGGGATCAGCCCCAGCATTTT.

This chain links TRBV25-1 with TRBJ2-5; TRBD1 aligns across 12 bases. The V segment lost 7 bases and the J segment 1 base; nucleotides outside the gene matches: 13. This CDR3 is built from 18 residues. CDR1 is MGHDK, CDR2 SYGVNS, per germline. CDR3 bases: TGTGCCAGCACCGACCCGGGACAGGGGGCCTTTCCCCAAGAGACCCAGTACTTC. It encodes CASTDPGQGAFPQETQYF. The variable domain in full, with the rest retrieved from reference TRBV25-1 and TRBJ2-5, is EADIYQTPRYLVIGTGKKITLECSQTMGHDKMYWYQQDPGMELHLIHYSYGVNSTEKGDLSSESTVSRIRTEHFPLTLESARPSHTSQYLCASTDPGQGAFPQETQYFGPGTRLLVL.

For the CDR3, the DNA is TGTGCCAGCAGTCTACGGACAGGGCTCTACGAGCAGTACTTC. Translating it yields CASSLRTGLYEQYF. The chain joins TRBV27 to TRBJ2-7, with 8 bases that match TRBD1. This CDR3 is built from 14 residues. Germline V gene data show CDR1 as MNHEY and CDR2 as SMNVEV (reference sequence). V lost 5 bases to trimming and J lost 3 bases; unmatched junction nucleotides: 6.

The rearrangement links TRBV6-6 to TRBJ1-2; no firm D call. The length of the CDR3 is 14 residues. Trimming stripped 4 bases from V and 5 bases from J, with 14 bases between. Germline CDR1 and CDR2: MNHNY and SVGAGI (reference sequence). The CDR3 loop is CASSLMGGKYGYTF. CDR3 nucleotides: TGTGCCAGCAGTTTAATGGGCGGGAAGTATGGCTACACCTTC.

This chain uses TRBV10-1 with TRBJ2-2; unclear D gene. The germline V gene has CDR1 WNHNN and CDR2 SYGVQD (reference sequence). The germline V and J ends were trimmed by 8 bases and 4 bases, with 20 bases remaining between them. The CDR3 runs 16 residues. The CDR3 sequence: CASYFFLVLSTGELFF. The DNA of the CDR3 is TGCGCCAGCTACTTCTTTTTGGTACTTAGCACCGGGGAGCTGTTTTTT.

This chain links TRBV6-6 with TRBJ1-2; 9 bases fit TRBD1. Trimming removed 5 bases from V and 3 bases from J; junction bases left unmatched: 1. From germline, CDR1 is MNHNY and CDR2 SVGAGI (reference sequence). The length of the CDR3 is 13 residues. CDR3 loop: CASSGDRDYGYTF. The CDR3 DNA is TGTGCCAGCAGTGGGGACAGGGACTATGGCTACACCTTC.

Concerning this clone: The germline gene is not matched at one end of the junction; a read error may be the cause. The sample contains more than one DNA sequence encoding this CDR3. The chain links TRBV2 to TRBJ1-6, with D perhaps TRBD1 (6 bases). Germline loops: CDR1 SNHLY, CDR2 FYNNEI. The CDR3 totals 13 residues. This chain's CDR3 is CASSLGARSPLHF. The CDR3 DNA follows: TGTGCCAGCAGTCTGGGGGCTCGGTCACCCCTTCACTTT. The full variable domain, rest sourced from reference TRBV2 and TRBJ1-6, is EPEVTQTPSHQVTQMGQEVILRCVPISNHLYFYWYRQILGQKVEFLVSFYNNEISEKSEIFDDQFSVERPDGSNFTLKIRSTKLEDSAMYFCASSLGARSPLHFGNGTRLTVT.

The chain combines TRBV7-6 with TRBJ1-1; maybe TRBD1 (6 bases). Germline lookup yields CDR1 SGHVS and CDR2 FNYEAQ. The V end lost 5 bases, the J end lost 0 bases, and 13 bases lay between the germline ends. The length of the CDR3 is 15 residues. The CDR3 coding sequence is TGTGCCAGCAGCCGGTCGGGGGGCGTGAACACTGAAGCTTTCTTT. Amino acid sequence: CASSRSGGVNTEAFF. The whole variable domain, filled in from reference TRBV7-6 and TRBJ1-1, reads GAGVSQSPRYKVTKRGQDVALRCDPISGHVSLYWYRQALGQGPEFLTYFNYEAQQDKSGLPNDRFSAERPEGSISTLTIQRTEQRDSAMYRCASSRSGGVNTEAFFGQGTRLTVV.

CDR3 amino acids: CASSTGQGHGYTF. DNA of the CDR3: TGTGCCAGTAGCACAGGACAGGGGCATGGCTACACCTTC. V usage is TRBV19 and J usage is TRBJ1-2, with TRBD1 matching over 9 bases. J gave up 6 bases and V 6 bases, and 5 bases lay outside the gene matches. The germline V gene has CDR1 LNHDA and CDR2 SQIVND (reference sequence). This CDR3 has 13 amino acids.

This rearrangement joins TRBV27 to TRBJ2-5; 10 bases are a match to TRBD1. The J call may be in error: the DNA end matches TRBJ2-7 better. The germline V gene has CDR1 MNHEY and CDR2 SMNVEV (reference sequence). CDR3 size: 15 residues. The CDR3 protein is CASSFTGTGAYEQYF. The CDR3 nucleotides read TGTGCCAGCAGTTTTACCGGGACAGGGGCTTACGAGCAGTACTTC.

The table lists this clone with a few counts. The chain combines TRBV4-1 with TRBJ1-1; D gene unclear. Germline CDR1 is MGHRA and CDR2 is YSYEKL. The CDR3 has 13 amino acids. Trimming cost V 0 bases and J 6 bases, with 8 bases left between them. CDR3: CASSQDRSSEAFF. In nucleotides, the CDR3 is TGCGCCAGCAGCCAAGATCGTAGTTCTGAAGCTTTCTTT.

The chain uses TRBV15 and TRBJ1-5; no clear D gene. In germline, CDR1 is LNHNV, CDR2 YYDKDF (reference sequence). The CDR3 totals 13 residues. V was trimmed by 0 bases and J by 11 bases, leaving 11 bases between them. The CDR3 coding sequence is TGTGCCACCAGCAGAGAATCCGGGAGTGCCCAGCATTTT. As protein: CATSRESGSAQHF.